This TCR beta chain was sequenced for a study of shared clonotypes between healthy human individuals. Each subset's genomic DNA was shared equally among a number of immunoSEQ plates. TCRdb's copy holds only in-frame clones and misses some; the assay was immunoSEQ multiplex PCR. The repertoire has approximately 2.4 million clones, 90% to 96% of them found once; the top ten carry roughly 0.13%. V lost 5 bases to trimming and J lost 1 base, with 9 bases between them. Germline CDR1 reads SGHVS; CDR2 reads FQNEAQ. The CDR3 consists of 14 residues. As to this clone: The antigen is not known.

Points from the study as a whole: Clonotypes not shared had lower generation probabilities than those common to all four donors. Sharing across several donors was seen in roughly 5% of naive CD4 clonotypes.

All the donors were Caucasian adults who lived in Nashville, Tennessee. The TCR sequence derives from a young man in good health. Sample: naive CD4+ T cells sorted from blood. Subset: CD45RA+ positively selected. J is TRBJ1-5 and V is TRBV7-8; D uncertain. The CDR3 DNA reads TGTGCCAGCAGCCGGGCCCCGAGCAATCAGCCCCAGCATTTT. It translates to CASSRAPSNQPQHF.